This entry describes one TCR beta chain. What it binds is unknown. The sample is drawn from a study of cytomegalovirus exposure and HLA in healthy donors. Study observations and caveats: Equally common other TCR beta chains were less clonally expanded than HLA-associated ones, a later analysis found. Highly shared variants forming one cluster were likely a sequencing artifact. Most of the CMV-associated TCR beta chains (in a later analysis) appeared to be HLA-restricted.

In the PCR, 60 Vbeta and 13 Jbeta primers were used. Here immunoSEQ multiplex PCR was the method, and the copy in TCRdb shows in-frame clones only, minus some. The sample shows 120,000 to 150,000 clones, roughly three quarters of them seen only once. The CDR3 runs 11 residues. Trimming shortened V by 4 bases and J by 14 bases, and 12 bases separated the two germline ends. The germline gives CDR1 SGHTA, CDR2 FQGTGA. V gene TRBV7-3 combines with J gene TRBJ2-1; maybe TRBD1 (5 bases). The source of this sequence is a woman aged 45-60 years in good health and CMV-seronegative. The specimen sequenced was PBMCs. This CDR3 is CASSSGHGKFF. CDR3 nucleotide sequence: TGTGCCAGCAGCTCCGGACATGGGAAGTTCTTC.